The 24 T cell receptor beta chains presented below share a single source sample, sequenced in a study of blood T cells in healthy people across ages. Alongside a J-beta primer mix, a sample-barcoded 5' primer served in a second PCR lasting 7 to 11 cycles. TCRdb itself ran the 5' RACE reads through MiXCR, one entry per CDR3 protein. The table has 1.8 million or so distinct CDR3 sequences, around 40% seen once. The sample was blood. These receptors originate from a human donor in good health.

This clonotype was counted a few times. The CDR3 spells CASSLGRGEYGYTF. In DNA form, the CDR3 reads TGTGCCAGCAGCTTGGGCAGGGGGGAATATGGCTACACCTTC. The rearrangement links TRBV5-5 to TRBJ1-2; 7 positions match TRBD1. V dropped 0 bases and J dropped 5; count of bases not matched to a gene: 4. From germline, CDR1 is SGHKS and CDR2 YYEKEE (reference sequence). The CDR3 length is 14 residues.

This clonotype occurred a few times. This chain connects TRBV20-1 to TRBJ2-5, with 8 positions matching TRBD2. The CDR3 covers 14 residues. Germline V gene data show CDR1 as DFQATT and CDR2 as SNEGSKA (reference sequence). With 6 bases clipped from V and 4 bases from J, the junction kept 10 bases outside the gene matches. CDR3 amino acids: CSAKRGNPRETQYF. Written as DNA, the CDR3 is TGCAGTGCAAAGCGGGGGAACCCCAGAGAGACCCAGTACTTC.

This clonotype was observed at least ten times. The rearrangement joins TRBV5-1 to TRBJ2-7; D may be TRBD2 (5 bases). The CDR3 sequence is 15 residues long. The V gene's germline CDR1 is SGHRS and CDR2 YFSETQ. With 0 bases removed from V and 6 bases from J, the gap between germline ends came to 16 bases. CDR3 loop: CASSLGQTGLVEQYF. The CDR3 region has the DNA TGCGCCAGCAGCTTGGGGCAAACTGGACTCGTCGAGCAGTACTTC.

V is TRBV12-3 or TRBV12-4 and J is TRBJ1-6, with 11 bases fitting TRBD1. Unmatched junction bases numbered 12, after V lost 6 bases and J lost 8 bases. This CDR3 has 17 residues. The CDR3 region has the DNA TGTGCCAGCAGCGGGACAGGGGGACCGCTGATGGATTCACCCCTCCACTTT. This encodes CASSGTGGPLMDSPLHF.

The chain employs TRBV20-1 and TRBJ2-3, with D hard to call. Deletions cut 2 bases from V and 2 bases from J, with 5 bases between. Germline loops: CDR1 DFQATT, CDR2 SNEGSKA (reference sequence). The CDR3 is made up of 12 amino acids. The CDR3 here is CSARYVTDTQYF. The CDR3 DNA follows: TGCAGTGCTAGATACGTCACAGATACGCAGTATTTT.

The rearrangement uses TRBV20-1 and TRBJ2-1, with 8 bases fitting TRBD2. Trimming took 7 bases from V and 6 from J; bases not matched to a gene: 5. This CDR3 is 12 amino acids long. Germline V gene data show CDR1 as DFQATT and CDR2 as SNEGSKA (reference sequence). CDR3 residues: CSVPTSGNEQFF. CDR3 nucleotide sequence: TGCAGTGTTCCTACTAGCGGCAATGAGCAGTTCTTC.

This clonotype was seen more than once but under ten times. This chain links TRBV4-1 with TRBJ2-1; D remains ambiguous. The CDR3 is 13 residues long. The V end lost 1 base, the J end lost 7 bases, and 8 bases lay between the germline ends. CDR1 is MGHRA, CDR2 YSYEKL, per germline. The CDR3 DNA reads TGCGCCAGCAGCCAAGGGTGGTGGAATGAGCAGTTCTTC. Its translation is CASSQGWWNEQFF.

This clonotype appeared a few times. The rearrangement joins TRBV2 to TRBJ2-1; either TRBD1 or TRBD2 may fit D (6 bases each). V shed 8 bases and J shed 1 base, with 12 bases lying between them. The CDR3 totals 14 residues. Germline assignment: CDR1 SNHLY and CDR2 FYNNEI. The CDR3 DNA sequence: TGTGCCAGCGTGACGGGGGCATCCTACAATGAGCAGTTCTTC. This translates into CASVTGASYNEQFF.

V gene TRBV28 combines with J gene TRBJ2-7, with 8 positions matching TRBD2. The ends lost 7 bases at V and 1 base at J; junction bases unmatched: 6. The CDR3 has 14 residues. The germline CDR1 and CDR2 sequences are MDHEN and SYDVKM. The CDR3: CASIFSGGSYEQYF. In DNA form, the CDR3 reads TGTGCCAGCATTTTTTCGGGGGGGTCCTACGAGCAGTACTTC.

This clonotype appeared a few times. The chain employs TRBV27 and TRBJ2-7; 12 positions match TRBD2. CDR3 size: 17 residues. Losses at the gene ends were 4 bases for V and 1 base for J; bases not matched to a gene: 8. Germline V lookup: CDR1 MNHEY, CDR2 SMNVEV (reference sequence). CDR3 in amino acids: CASSSRSGLAGSYEQYF. The CDR3 DNA sequence: TGTGCCAGCAGTTCCCGCTCCGGACTAGCGGGGTCCTACGAGCAGTACTTC.

The rearrangement uses TRBV7-2 and TRBJ1-5; tentatively, D is TRBD1 (6 bases). The germline gives CDR1 SGHTA, CDR2 FQGNSA. The CDR3 is made up of 15 amino acids. Trimming removed 6 bases at V and 3 bases at J, with 15 bases between. The CDR3 DNA is TGTGCCAGCAGGAAAGGTGGGGGGCACAATCAGCCCCAGCATTTT. Its translation is CASRKGGGHNQPQHF.

CDR3 sequence: CASSLEQTSLSYEQYF. The DNA for the CDR3 is TGTGCCAGCAGTTTAGAGCAGACATCCCTCTCCTACGAGCAGTACTTC. This chain uses TRBV28 with TRBJ2-7; D is unclear. The CDR3 has 16 amino acids. Per germline, CDR1 MDHEN and CDR2 SYDVKM. Trimming left V 2 bases short and J 0 bases short, with 14 bases between.

This clonotype was counted only a few times. The chain employs TRBV12-3 or TRBV12-4 and TRBJ2-5, with D hard to call. V lost 2 bases and J lost 0, with 10 bases in between. CDR3 length: 15 amino acids. This chain's CDR3 is CASSLHPLYQETQYF. CDR3 sequence (DNA): TGTGCCAGCAGTTTACACCCACTGTACCAAGAGACCCAGTACTTC.

This clonotype has only a few counts. The J gene is TRBJ2-1, the V gene TRBV20-1; D possibly corresponds to TRBD2 (5 bases). The CDR3 sequence is 14 residues long. The germline V and J ends were trimmed by 0 bases and 5 bases, with 11 bases remaining between them. The germline V gene encodes CDR1 DFQATT and CDR2 SNEGSKA (reference sequence). The CDR3 coding sequence is TGCAGTGCTAGAGATTGGAGGCGGGACAATGAGCAGTTCTTC. Translating it yields CSARDWRRDNEQFF.

This clonotype occurred a few times. The rearrangement uses TRBV6-2 or TRBV6-3 and TRBJ1-1; D ambiguous. CDR1 is MNHEY, CDR2 SVGEGT, per germline. This CDR3 has 12 residues. Trimming took 5 bases from V and 6 from J, leaving 10 bases between them. The CDR3 DNA sequence: TGTGCCAGCAGTAAACCCGGCGCTGAAGCTTTCTTT. The encoded protein is CASSKPGAEAFF.

The V call is TRBV7-2, the J call TRBJ1-1; the match to TRBD1 covers 10 bases. Trimming removed 4 bases from V and 0 bases from J; junction bases left unmatched: 5. This CDR3 spans 16 amino acids. Germline CDR1 SGHTA, CDR2 FQGNSA. The CDR3 coding sequence is TGTGCCAGCAGCTCGTGGGACAGGGGAGTGAACACTGAAGCTTTCTTT. Amino acid sequence: CASSSWDRGVNTEAFF.

A note on this clonotype: Germline is not matched at one junction end, which may reflect a read error. The V and J genes are TRBV7-2 and TRBJ2-7, with TRBD1 identical over 9 bases. Per germline, CDR1 SGHTA and CDR2 FQGNSA. This CDR3 region has 15 residues. CDR3 coding DNA: TGTGCCAGCAGGTTTCCGGGACAGGGATCCTACAAGCAGTACTTC. Residues: CASRFPGQGSYKQYF.

The chain recombines TRBV9 with TRBJ2-5; D is uncertain. The CDR3 sequence is 14 residues long. The germline V and J ends were trimmed by 0 bases and 3 bases, with 9 bases remaining between them. The germline CDR1 and CDR2 sequences are SGDLS and YYNGEE. The CDR3 spells CASSVGTVEETQYF. The CDR3 nucleotides read TGTGCCAGCAGCGTAGGTACAGTCGAAGAGACCCAGTACTTC. The full variable domain, completed using reference TRBV9 and TRBJ2-5, is DSGVTQTPKHLITATGQRVTLRCSPRSGDLSVYWYQQSLDQGLQFLIQYYNGEERAKGNILERFSAQQFPDLHSELNLSSLELGDSALYFCASSVGTVEETQYFGPGTRLLVL.

The V and J genes are TRBV7-3 and TRBJ2-4, with D hard to call. The J call may be faulty, since TRBJ2-7 better matches the DNA end. Germline CDR1 is SGHTA and CDR2 is FQGTGA. The CDR3 covers 14 residues. The chain's CDR3 is CASNLAGRSYEQYF. DNA for the CDR3: TGTGCCAGCAACCTGGCAGGTCGTTCCTACGAGCAGTACTTC.

This clonotype occurred a few times. The chain is built from TRBV12-3 or TRBV12-4 and TRBJ2-1; D possibly uses TRBD1 or TRBD2 (5 bases each). V lost 3 bases to trimming and J lost 8 bases, with 17 bases between them. The CDR3 consists of 15 residues. In DNA, the CDR3 is TGTGCCAGCAGTTTCTGGGGACGACCGCGCGATGAGCAGTTCTTC. It is translated as CASSFWGRPRDEQFF.

This clonotype occurred a few times. The rearrangement uses TRBV9 and TRBJ1-2, with a tentative D call TRBD1 (6 bases). The CDR3 covers 16 residues. Deletions cut 4 bases from V and 3 bases from J, with 19 bases between. Germline lookup yields CDR1 SGDLS and CDR2 YYNGEE. The CDR3 loop is CASSLQGSDEDYGYTF. The CDR3 coding sequence is TGTGCCAGCAGCCTACAGGGTTCGGATGAAGACTATGGCTACACCTTC.

In its sample, this clonotype was seen a few times. The chain uses TRBV6-2 or TRBV6-3 and TRBJ2-1, with D uncertain. This CDR3 is 13 amino acids long. Germline CDR1 and CDR2: MNHEY and SVGEGT. The ends were cut back, 6 bases at V and 5 bases at J, with 11 bases in the middle. The CDR3 reads CASRMDVNNEQFF. The CDR3 DNA sequence: TGTGCCAGCAGGATGGACGTAAACAATGAGCAGTTCTTC.

This chain links TRBV7-2 with TRBJ1-3; TRBD1 is a possible D gene (6 bases). Trimming pared 5 bases from V and 0 bases from J, leaving 11 bases between. Germline CDR1 and CDR2: SGHTA and FQGNSA. CDR3 length equals 15 residues. The CDR3 nucleotides are TGTGCCAGCAGCACCGGACAGAACTCTGGAAACACCATATATTTT. This translates into CASSTGQNSGNTIYF.

The rearrangement links TRBV7-2 to TRBJ2-1; no reliable D call. The CDR3 is 14 residues long. In germline, CDR1 is SGHTA, CDR2 FQGNSA. The V and J ends lost 2 bases and 9 bases respectively, with 14 bases between them. The CDR3 is CASSLSHVNSEQFF. The CDR3 nucleotides read TGTGCCAGCAGCTTAAGCCACGTGAACAGTGAGCAGTTCTTC. The full variable domain, in which reference TRBV7-2 and TRBJ2-1 provide the parts outside the CDR3, is GAGVSQSPSNKVTEKGKDVELRCDPISGHTALYWYRQSLGQGLEFLIYFQGNSAPDKSGLPSDRFSAERTGGSVSTLTIQRTQQEDSAVYLCASSLSHVNSEQFFGPGTRLTVL.